A selection of T cell receptor beta chains follows, all from one sample in a study of blood T cell repertoires in COVID-19. Method: immunoSEQ multiplex PCR; TCRdb's copy keeps in-frame clones and lacks some. This sample has about 160,000 clones, with 81% found just once. Specimen: peripheral blood. The receptors stem from a man between 60 and 70 years old with active or convalescent COVID-19. Both conserved end residues are part of each CDR3. Fields, in order: CDR3 protein, J gene, D gene, V gene. The D gene is left open where the match is weak.

CASASGGKQFF,TRBJ2-1,TRBD2,TRBV19
CASSGGVGGFDEQYF,TRBJ2-7,.,TRBV3-1/TRBV3-2
CASSPSPPGQGWSTEAFF,TRBJ1-1,TRBD1,TRBV6-2/TRBV6-3
CASSYEGASGNTIYF,TRBJ1-3,TRBD1,TRBV6-6
CASSSYNTEAFF,TRBJ1-1,.,TRBV3-1/TRBV3-2
CASRTGGVDQPQHF,TRBJ1-5,TRBD1,TRBV6-5
CASTRGGRYEQYF,TRBJ2-7,.,TRBV6-5
CASSFSGREQYF,TRBJ2-7,TRBD2,TRBV12-3/TRBV12-4
CASSYSQTYEQYF,TRBJ2-7,.,TRBV6-6
CASSTNRGEFHNEQFF,TRBJ2-1,TRBD1,TRBV13
CASSRLRDRIEKLFF,TRBJ1-4,TRBD1,TRBV4-2
CASSTRTGAGTEAFF,TRBJ1-1,TRBD1,TRBV5-1
CASSIGAGAGNTEAFF,TRBJ1-1,.,TRBV19
CASSSVGGANTDTQYF,TRBJ2-3,.,TRBV11-3
CASSTGTGRNNEQFF,TRBJ2-1,TRBD1,TRBV7-2
CASSRRGGGFFNYGYTF,TRBJ1-2,.,TRBV14
CASSPRDSLSGNTIYF,TRBJ1-3,TRBD1,TRBV9
CASSLTGTSGYEQYF,TRBJ2-7,TRBD2,TRBV28
CASSLRQGSEKLFF,TRBJ1-4,TRBD1,TRBV7-2
CASGPGLNEQFF,TRBJ2-1,TRBD2,TRBV12-5
CASSSVAGIRNEQFF,TRBJ2-1,TRBD2,TRBV28
CASSRPSLDEQFF,TRBJ2-1,.,TRBV3-1/TRBV3-2
CSAAGGISTYEQYF,TRBJ2-7,.,TRBV29-1
CASSPMNTEAFF,TRBJ1-1,.,TRBV19
CASQEGSYGYTF,TRBJ1-2,.,TRBV3-1/TRBV3-2
CASSLGQGTGETQYF,TRBJ2-5,TRBD1,TRBV5-1
CASSSGQYATNYGYTF,TRBJ1-2,TRBD1,TRBV7-9